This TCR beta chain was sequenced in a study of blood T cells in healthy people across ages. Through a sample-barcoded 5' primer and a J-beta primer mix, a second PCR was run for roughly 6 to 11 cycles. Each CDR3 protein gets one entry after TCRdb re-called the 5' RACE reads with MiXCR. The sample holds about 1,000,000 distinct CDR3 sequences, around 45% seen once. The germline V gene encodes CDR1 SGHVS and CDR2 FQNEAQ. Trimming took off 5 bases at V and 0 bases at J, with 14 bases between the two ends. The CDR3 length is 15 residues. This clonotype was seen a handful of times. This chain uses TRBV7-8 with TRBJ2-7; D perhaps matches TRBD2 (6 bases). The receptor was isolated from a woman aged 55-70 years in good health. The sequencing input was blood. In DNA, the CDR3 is TGTGCCAGCAGCGTAGGACGGGGGAGCTCCTACGAGCAGTACTTC. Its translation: CASSVGRGSSYEQYF.